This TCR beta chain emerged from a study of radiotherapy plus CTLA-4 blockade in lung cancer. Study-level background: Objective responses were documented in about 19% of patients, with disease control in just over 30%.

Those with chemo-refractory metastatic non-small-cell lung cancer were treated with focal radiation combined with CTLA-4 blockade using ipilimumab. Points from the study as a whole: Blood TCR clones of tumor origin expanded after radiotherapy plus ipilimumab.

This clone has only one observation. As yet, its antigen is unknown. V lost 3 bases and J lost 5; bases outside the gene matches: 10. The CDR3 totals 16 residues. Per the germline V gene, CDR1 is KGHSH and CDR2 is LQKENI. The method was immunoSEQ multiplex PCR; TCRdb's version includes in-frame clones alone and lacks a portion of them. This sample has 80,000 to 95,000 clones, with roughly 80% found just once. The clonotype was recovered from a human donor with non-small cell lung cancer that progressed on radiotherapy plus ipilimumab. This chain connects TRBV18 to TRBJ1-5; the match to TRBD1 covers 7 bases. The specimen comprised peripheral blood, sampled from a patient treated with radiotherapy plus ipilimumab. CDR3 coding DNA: TGTGCCAGCTCACCGTCCGTGACAGGGAGAGATCAGCCCCAGCATTTT. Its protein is CASSPSVTGRDQPQHF.